Each of the 23 T cell receptor beta chains below was sequenced from the same sample in a study of T cell changes during pregnancy in multiple sclerosis. Assay used: immunoSEQ multiplex PCR; TCRdb lists only in-frame clones, some missing. The sample lists 12,000 or so clones, around 87% seen once, with about 15% in the top ten. The sample in question was CD8+ T cells from peripheral blood mononuclear cells, obtained in the second trimester of pregnancy. Receptors were obtained from a female donor in good health, enrolled as a control in a pregnancy study.

This chain joins TRBV27 and TRBJ2-7; 7 bases agree with TRBD2. This CDR3 comprises 14 residues. Trimming removed 6 bases from V and 4 bases from J; junction bases left unmatched: 9. Germline values: CDR1 MNHEY, CDR2 SMNVEV (reference sequence). Here the CDR3 DNA reads TGTGCCAGCAGCCCCGCGGGAGTACGGTACGAGCAGTACTTC. Its translation is CASSPAGVRYEQYF.

The chain combines TRBV2 with TRBJ2-7, with 10 bases fitting TRBD2. The V gene's germline CDR1 is SNHLY and CDR2 FYNNEI. V lost 4 bases, J lost 4 bases, and 13 bases stayed unmatched. This CDR3 is 17 amino acids long. The CDR3 loop reads CASSGRSSGRIGYEQYF. The DNA for the CDR3 is TGTGCCAGCAGTGGTCGTAGTAGCGGGAGGATCGGGTACGAGCAGTACTTC. Based on the CDR3 plus reference TRBV2 and TRBJ2-7, the full variable domain is EPEVTQTPSHQVTQMGQEVILRCVPISNHLYFYWYRQILGQKVEFLVSFYNNEISEKSEIFDDQFSVERPDGSNFTLKIRSTKLEDSAMYFCASSGRSSGRIGYEQYFGPGTRLTVT.

The CDR3 DNA is TGCGCCAGCAGTGATCCCGGGACAGGGGGCTACGAGCAGTACTTC. Translation gives CASSDPGTGGYEQYF. This chain connects TRBV10-2 to TRBJ2-7; 11 positions agree with TRBD1. With V trimmed by 3 bases and J by 3 bases, 4 bases remained unmatched. CDR1 WSHSY and CDR2 SAAADI come from the germline V gene. This CDR3 comprises 15 residues.

V usage is TRBV10-3 and J usage is TRBJ2-7; 12 nucleotides match TRBD2. The CDR3 spans 16 residues. V was clipped by 6 bases and J by 4 bases; unmatched bases: 10. Looked up from germline, CDR1 is ENHRY and CDR2 is SYGVKD. CDR3 sequence reads: CAISGLAGPGVYEQYF. The CDR3 DNA follows: TGTGCCATCAGCGGACTAGCGGGACCTGGGGTTTACGAGCAGTACTTC.

The rearrangement joins TRBV25-1 to TRBJ2-7; D is ambiguous. The CDR3 contains 12 residues. The germline V gene encodes CDR1 MGHDK and CDR2 SYGVNS. The V end lost 7 bases, the J end lost 9 bases, and 16 bases lay between the germline ends. CDR3 in amino acids: CASTSPYAVQYF. The CDR3 nucleotides are TGTGCCAGCACTTCACCTTATGCGGTGCAGTACTTC.

The rearrangement links TRBV4-2 to TRBJ2-7; D unclear. Germline loops: CDR1 LGHNA, CDR2 YNFKEQ. This CDR3 has 14 residues. V gave up 2 bases and J gave up 3 bases, with 11 bases separating them. The CDR3 protein is CASSQTLLSYEQYF. The CDR3 DNA is TGTGCCAGCAGCCAAACCTTGCTGAGCTACGAGCAGTACTTC.

This clone is termed medium-sized. The V call is TRBV25-1, the J call TRBJ1-1; D unclear. Germline V lookup: CDR1 MGHDK, CDR2 SYGVNS. V lost 2 bases and J 8 bases, leaving 6 bases between the germline ends. This CDR3 is 11 amino acids long. CDR3 region: CASSEGGEAFF. CDR3 DNA: TGTGCCAGCAGTGAAGGAGGGGAAGCTTTCTTT.

The rearrangement links TRBV27 to TRBJ2-7, with TRBD2 identical over 8 bases. CDR1 MNHEY and CDR2 SMNVEV come from the germline V gene (reference sequence). Losses at the gene ends were 6 bases for V and 3 bases for J; bases not matched to a gene: 7. The CDR3 sequence is 14 residues long. CDR3 coding DNA: TGTGCCAGCAGGTTGACTAGCGCGAACTACGAGCAGTACTTC. This gives the protein CASRLTSANYEQYF.

The rearrangement joins TRBV11-2 to TRBJ1-1; unclear D gene. The CDR3 length is 15 residues. Per the germline V gene, CDR1 is SGHAT and CDR2 is FQNNGV. V was trimmed by 1 base and J by 2 bases, leaving 11 bases between them. CDR3 nucleotides: TGTGCCAGCAGCTTAGGGCCCCGGGTAAACACTGAAGCTTTCTTT. It codes for CASSLGPRVNTEAFF.

The rearrangement links TRBV7-9 to TRBJ2-7; the D gene is possibly TRBD2 (6 bases). The CDR3 loop spans 15 amino acids. CDR1 and CDR2 (germline): SEHNR, FQNEAQ (reference sequence). Between the trimmed V and J ends, which lost 5 bases and 3 bases, there was a span of 17 bases. CDR3 residues: CASSQDLGDFYEQYF. CDR3 coding DNA: TGTGCCAGCAGCCAAGATTTAGGGGACTTCTACGAGCAGTACTTC.

The CDR3 coding sequence is TGCGCCAGCAGTCGTAGGTCGGACTCCCACACTGAAGCTTTCTTT. This encodes CASSRRSDSHTEAFF. The chain has TRBV23-1 and TRBJ1-1; D ambiguous. TRBV23-1 is reported as an ORF; its role is uncertain. The CDR3 runs 15 residues. V lost 4 bases and J lost 3, with 15 bases in between.

V gene TRBV6-5 combines with J gene TRBJ1-1, with 12 bases fitting TRBD1. J was trimmed by 4 bases and V by 2 bases; bases with no gene match: 5. Germline V CDR1 and CDR2: MNHEY, SVGAGI. There are 16 residues in the CDR3. The CDR3 DNA reads TGTGCCAGCAGTTACGGGGACAGGGGGCCGGCCACTGAAGCTTTCTTT. Translating gives CASSYGDRGPATEAFF.

The J gene is TRBJ2-7, the V gene TRBV28, with D perhaps matching TRBD2 (6 bases). There are 13 residues in the CDR3. V was shortened by 3 bases and J by 2 bases, with 8 bases between the two germline ends. Per the germline V gene, CDR1 is MDHEN and CDR2 is SYDVKM. CDR3 loop: CASSLGLAYEQYF. Written as DNA, the CDR3 is TGTGCCAGCAGTTTGGGACTCGCCTACGAGCAGTACTTC.

This chain connects TRBV29-1 to TRBJ2-7, with D possibly matching TRBD1 (6 bases). Trimming left V 6 bases short and J 5 bases short, with 17 bases between. This CDR3 region has 13 residues. The germline gives CDR1 SQVTM, CDR2 ANQGSEA. CDR3: CSVDQGTLDEQYF. The CDR3 DNA follows: TGCAGCGTGGACCAGGGGACCCTGGACGAGCAGTACTTC.

The chain combines TRBV5-5 with TRBJ2-6; TRBD2 might be the D (5 bases). The CDR3 sequence is 15 residues long. Per germline, CDR1 SGHKS and CDR2 YYEKEE (reference sequence). Trimming left V 1 base short and J 2 bases short, with 7 bases between. The CDR3, as DNA: TGTGCCAGCAGCTTGTACGGGGCTGGGGCCAACGTCCTGACTTTC. Protein product: CASSLYGAGANVLTF.

In its sample, this clone was seen once. The gene calls are TRBV13 and TRBJ1-1; D is ambiguous. Germline V gene lookup returns CDR1 PRHDT and CDR2 FYEKMQ (reference sequence). Between the trimmed V and J ends, which lost 3 bases and 8 bases, there was a span of 13 bases. CDR3 length: 13 residues. The CDR3 protein is CASSLSPGREAFF. DNA for the CDR3: TGTGCCAGCAGCTTGAGCCCGGGTCGGGAAGCTTTCTTT. The whole variable domain, remainder taken from reference TRBV13 and TRBJ1-1, is AAGVIQSPRHLIKEKRETATLKCYPIPRHDTVYWYQQGPGQDPQFLISFYEKMQSDKGSIPDRFSAQQFSDYHSELNMSSLELGDSALYFCASSLSPGREAFFGQGTRLTVV.

The chain has TRBV13 and TRBJ1-2; 7 bases align to TRBD1. The V gene's germline CDR1 is PRHDT and CDR2 FYEKMQ (reference sequence). J was trimmed by 4 bases and V by 5 bases; bases with no gene match: 7. This CDR3 contains 14 residues. The CDR3 sequence: CASSDRDSPYGYTF. CDR3 bases: TGTGCCAGCAGCGACCGGGACAGCCCCTATGGCTACACCTTC. The whole variable domain, remainder taken from reference TRBV13 and TRBJ1-2, is AAGVIQSPRHLIKEKRETATLKCYPIPRHDTVYWYQQGPGQDPQFLISFYEKMQSDKGSIPDRFSAQQFSDYHSELNMSSLELGDSALYFCASSDRDSPYGYTFGSGTRLTVV.

V and J are TRBV9 and TRBJ2-5; TRBD1 agrees at 7 bases. Trimming at V came to 4 bases and at J to 2 bases, leaving 8 bases not matched to a gene. The germline V gene has CDR1 SGDLS and CDR2 YYNGEE. The CDR3 is 15 residues long. CDR3 residues: CASSPAPTGQETQYF. DNA of the CDR3: TGTGCCAGCAGCCCGGCACCGACAGGGCAAGAGACCCAGTACTTC.

This sequence joins TRBV7-9 and TRBJ2-5; 7 positions match TRBD1. V lost 1 base and J lost 2; bases outside the gene matches: 4. The CDR3 is 15 amino acids. Germline CDR1 and CDR2: SEHNR and FQNEAQ (reference sequence). In nucleotides, the CDR3 is TGTGCCAGCAGCTTAGGCCCGGACAGGCAAGAGACCCAGTACTTC. The encoded protein is CASSLGPDRQETQYF.

This clone was seen just once. The rearrangement uses TRBV12-5 and TRBJ2-5; D remains ambiguous. Trimming stripped 7 bases from V and 0 bases from J, with 12 bases between. Germline CDR1 reads LGHNT; CDR2 reads FRNRAP. CDR3 length: 14 amino acids. CDR3 DNA: TGTGCTAGTGCCCCTCACGGGTACCAAGAGACCCAGTACTTC. Its translation: CASAPHGYQETQYF.

The rearrangement links TRBV5-6 to TRBJ1-2; D is perhaps TRBD1 (6 bases). In germline, CDR1 is SGHDT, CDR2 YYEEEE. V shed 0 bases and J shed 4 bases, with 13 bases lying between them. This CDR3 comprises 15 residues. CDR3: CASSLGVPGVYGYTF. The DNA of the CDR3 is TGTGCCAGCAGCTTGGGGGTTCCAGGGGTCTATGGCTACACCTTC.

The rearrangement joins TRBV4-3 to TRBJ1-1; D is possibly TRBD1 (6 bases). CDR1 and CDR2 (germline): LGHNA, YSLEER. The CDR3 sequence is 13 residues long. V lost 3 bases, J lost 1 base, and 6 bases lay in between. The CDR3 DNA reads as TGCGCCAGCAGCCAGACAGGGAACACTGAAGCTTTCTTT. Translation gives CASSQTGNTEAFF.

V and J are TRBV27 and TRBJ2-1; a weak D match, TRBD2 (5 bases). The CDR3 is made up of 15 amino acids. Trimming cost V 2 bases and J 5 bases, with 13 bases left between them. Germline loops: CDR1 MNHEY, CDR2 SMNVEV (reference sequence). CDR3 bases: TGTGCCAGCAGTTTACTAGCCATGAGGGACAATGAGCAGTTCTTC. Encoded protein: CASSLLAMRDNEQFF.